A single sample is the source of the 25 T cell receptor beta chains below, sequenced in a study of T cell repertoires in cytomegalovirus infection. TCRdb used MiXCR to reprocess the reads, holding one entry per CDR3 protein. The data hold hundreds of thousands of distinct CDR3 sequences, with around a third observed a single time. For these TCRs, the target antigens are not known. The material sequenced was cultured PBMCs, taken from culture after CMV antigen stimulation. The receptors shown here come from a human donor in good health (CMV status not recorded). Some clones in this sample may be carry-over from other donors' samples.

The chain joins TRBV2 to TRBJ1-2; 8 bases match TRBD1. The germline V gene encodes CDR1 SNHLY and CDR2 FYNNEI. Losses at the gene ends were 10 bases for V and 3 bases for J; bases not matched to a gene: 7. The CDR3 extends over 13 amino acids. This CDR3 is CATREDRDYGYTF. The CDR3 bases are TGTGCCACCCGAGAGGACAGGGACTATGGCTACACCTTC.

V and J are TRBV18 and TRBJ1-3, with D unresolved. The germline V and J ends were trimmed by 6 bases and 2 bases, with 11 bases remaining between them. The CDR3 runs to 14 residues. Germline loops: CDR1 KGHSH, CDR2 LQKENI. As DNA, the CDR3 is TGTGCCAGCTCCACAATGGGTACTGGAAACACCATATATTTT. This sequence encodes CASSTMGTGNTIYF.

V usage is TRBV12-3 or TRBV12-4 and J usage is TRBJ2-5, with 15 bases that match TRBD2. V trimming: 3 bases; J trimming: 5 bases; junction bases outside the gene matches: 13. The CDR3 consists of 19 residues. This CDR3 reads CASSFWTSGRGKVRETQYF. As DNA, the CDR3 is TGTGCCAGCAGTTTTTGGACTAGCGGGAGGGGAAAGGTCCGTGAGACCCAGTACTTC.

The chain recombines TRBV12-3 or TRBV12-4 with TRBJ1-6; TRBD1 aligns across 7 bases. CDR3 size: 15 residues. The ends lost 1 base at V and 4 bases at J; junction bases unmatched: 1. The CDR3 reads CASSLDRGYNSPLHF. The CDR3 DNA reads TGTGCCAGCAGTTTAGACAGGGGATATAATTCACCCCTCCACTTT.

This clonotype was seen a few times. The V gene is TRBV6-2 or TRBV6-3, the J gene TRBJ2-3; D possibly corresponds to TRBD2 (5 bases). The ends were cut back, 5 bases at V and 2 bases at J, with 11 bases in the middle. The CDR3 spans 14 residues. CDR1 is MNHEY, CDR2 SVGEGT, per germline. Written as DNA, the CDR3 is TGTGCCAGCAGTGATATCGGGATCACAGATACGCAGTATTTT. This sequence encodes CASSDIGITDTQYF.

The gene calls are TRBV7-9 and TRBJ2-1; D is perhaps TRBD1 (5 bases). The CDR3 has 14 amino acids. Germline V gene sequence: CDR1 SEHNR, CDR2 FQNEAQ (reference sequence). The germline V and J ends were trimmed by 8 bases and 1 base, with 12 bases remaining between them. CDR3 sequence: CASALAGSYNEQFF. In nucleotides, the CDR3 is TGTGCCAGCGCCCTGGCAGGGTCCTACAATGAGCAGTTCTTC. Filled out from reference TRBV7-9 and TRBJ2-1, the complete variable domain reads DTGVSQNPRHKITKRGQNVTFRCDPISEHNRLYWYRQTLGQGPEFLTYFQNEAQLEKSRLLSDRFSAERPKGSFSTLEIQRTEQGDSAMYLCASALAGSYNEQFFGPGTRLTVL.

The table lists this clonotype with many counts. The chain uses TRBV7-2 and TRBJ2-7, with D maybe TRBD2 (6 bases). The CDR3 is made up of 14 amino acids. CDR1 is SGHTA, CDR2 FQGNSA, per germline. With 5 bases removed from V and 7 bases from J, the gap between germline ends came to 18 bases. CDR3 amino acids: CASSMSSVSWEQYF. CDR3 bases: TGTGCCAGCAGCATGTCTAGCGTCTCGTGGGAGCAGTACTTC.

The chain links TRBV7-8 to TRBJ2-1; 10 bases agree with TRBD2. Germline V CDR1 and CDR2: SGHVS, FQNEAQ. V dropped 3 bases and J dropped 2; count of bases not matched to a gene: 7. CDR3 length equals 17 residues. CDR3 sequence: CASSFPQRGGTYNEQFF. The CDR3 nucleotides are TGTGCCAGCAGCTTTCCCCAGCGGGGGGGCACCTACAATGAGCAGTTCTTC.

Turning to this clonotype: The junction does not match germline at one end; this may be a read error. The genes are TRBV29-1 and TRBJ2-3; possible D gene TRBD1, 6 bases. Per germline, CDR1 SQVTM and CDR2 ANQGSEA. CDR3 size: 12 residues. The CDR3, as DNA: TGCAGCGTTGTTTTGGAGTGGGGGCCTGCAGGATTT. Protein: CSVVLEWGPAGF.

This clonotype came up once. This chain links TRBV29-1 with TRBJ2-1, with TRBD2 identical over 8 bases. The V segment lost 8 bases and the J segment 3 bases; nucleotides outside the gene matches: 3. The CDR3 loop spans 12 amino acids. Germline V gene lookup returns CDR1 SQVTM and CDR2 ANQGSEA. The CDR3 spells CSQSGGYNEQFF. CDR3 bases: TGCAGCCAAAGCGGGGGCTACAATGAGCAGTTCTTC.

This sequence joins TRBV6-2 or TRBV6-3 and TRBJ2-1; TRBD1 aligns across 7 bases. V shed 2 bases and J 1 base; nucleotides not matched to a gene: 2. The CDR3 is 15 amino acids. CDR1 and CDR2 (germline): MNHEY, SVGEGT. For the CDR3, the DNA is TGTGCCAGCAGTTACGACAGGGCATCCTACAATGAGCAGTTCTTC. Protein: CASSYDRASYNEQFF.

This clonotype has just one count. The V call is TRBV20-1, the J call TRBJ2-1; D gene uncertain. This CDR3 is built from 14 residues. Germline V CDR1 and CDR2: DFQATT, SNEGSKA (reference sequence). The V end lost 2 bases, the J end lost 0 bases, and 8 bases lay between the germline ends. CDR3 nucleotides: TGCAGTGCTAGAAGCCCTCCCTCCTACAATGAGCAGTTCTTC. Its protein product is CSARSPPSYNEQFF.

CDR3 coding DNA: TGTGCCATCAGTGCGGGGCAGGTTAACTATGGCTACACCTTC. Translating gives CAISAGQVNYGYTF. The V gene is TRBV10-3, the J gene TRBJ1-2; D perhaps matches TRBD1 (5 bases). With 4 bases removed from V and 1 base from J, the gap between germline ends came to 10 bases. The CDR3 runs to 14 residues. Germline CDR1 ENHRY, CDR2 SYGVKD.

This chain's CDR3 is CASSETSSVDTQYF. DNA for the CDR3: TGTGCCAGCAGTGAGACTAGCTCGGTAGATACGCAGTATTTT. The V call is TRBV2, the J call TRBJ2-3; 7 bases match TRBD2. The CDR3 spans 14 residues. In germline, CDR1 is SNHLY, CDR2 FYNNEI. The V gene end was trimmed by 3 bases and the J gene end by 5 bases; junction bases not matched to a gene: 5.

This clonotype was seen repeatedly, ten times or more. The rearrangement joins TRBV7-2 to TRBJ1-1; unclear D gene. Germline V lookup: CDR1 SGHTA, CDR2 FQGNSA. CDR3 length equals 13 residues. Trimming removed 2 bases from V and 8 bases from J, with 12 bases in between. CDR3: CASSLYGSPEAFF. For the CDR3, the DNA is TGTGCCAGCAGCTTATACGGAAGCCCAGAAGCTTTCTTT.

The sample holds a few counts of this clonotype. The chain carries TRBV5-1 and TRBJ2-5; 7 positions agree with TRBD2. In germline, CDR1 is SGHRS, CDR2 YFSETQ. The CDR3 is 16 residues long. Unmatched junction bases numbered 6, after V lost 1 base and J lost 0 bases. In DNA, the CDR3 is TGCGCCAGCAGCTTGAGGAGCGGGACGGACCAAGAGACCCAGTACTTC. This gives the protein CASSLRSGTDQETQYF.

The chain couples TRBV7-9 to TRBJ2-6; 9 nucleotides align to TRBD1. J gave up 0 bases and V 5 bases, and 5 bases lay outside the gene matches. The CDR3 extends over 17 amino acids. Germline V gives CDR1 SEHNR, CDR2 FQNEAQ (reference sequence). CDR3 residues: CASSPWGQGSGANVLTF. The CDR3 region has the DNA TGTGCCAGCAGCCCCTGGGGACAGGGCTCTGGGGCCAACGTCCTGACTTTC. The variable domain in full, completed from reference TRBV7-9 and TRBJ2-6, reads DTGVSQNPRHKITKRGQNVTFRCDPISEHNRLYWYRQTLGQGPEFLTYFQNEAQLEKSRLLSDRFSAERPKGSFSTLEIQRTEQGDSAMYLCASSPWGQGSGANVLTFGAGSRLTVL.

This clonotype has only a few counts. This CDR3 is CASSPRRYTEAFF. The CDR3 nucleotides read TGTGCCAGCAGCCCCCGTAGATACACTGAAGCTTTCTTT. The chain has TRBV7-2 and TRBJ1-1; D ambiguous. CDR1 is SGHTA and CDR2 is FQGNSA in the germline V gene. CDR3 length: 13 residues. The V end was cut by 5 bases, the J end by 3 bases, with 10 bases between.

V and J are TRBV20-1 and TRBJ2-1; 7 nucleotides agree with TRBD2. Germline V gene data show CDR1 as DFQATT and CDR2 as SNEGSKA (reference sequence). The CDR3 has 15 amino acids. V was clipped by 3 bases and J by 3 bases; unmatched bases: 8. The DNA of the CDR3 is TGCAGTGCTAGTCCCCGGGGGGTTTACTACAATGAGCAGTTCTTC. Translation gives CSASPRGVYYNEQFF.

Of note for this clonotype: A single base separates this from a much larger clone, so it may be a read error. The chain combines TRBV6-4 with TRBJ2-1; unclear D gene. In germline, CDR1 is MRHNA, CDR2 SNTAGT. This CDR3 has 15 residues. V gave up 6 bases and J gave up 0 bases, with 12 bases separating them. In DNA form, the CDR3 reads TGTGCCAGCAGGCCCGACTGGAGCTCCTACAATGAGCAGTTCTTC. Translation: CASRPDWSSYNEQFF.

V and J are TRBV20-1 and TRBJ2-5; 11 bases are shared with TRBD2. The CDR3 contains 14 residues. Germline V gives CDR1 DFQATT, CDR2 SNEGSKA (reference sequence). V was clipped by 4 bases and J by 7 bases; unmatched bases: 8. The CDR3 region is CSAKRLAGLWTQYF. Written as DNA, the CDR3 is TGCAGTGCTAAGAGACTAGCGGGGTTATGGACCCAGTACTTC.

This clonotype was recorded a few times. J is TRBJ1-3 and V is TRBV6-1; unclear D gene. There are 12 residues in the CDR3. Germline CDR1 and CDR2: MNHNS and SASEGT. Trimming left V 0 bases short and J 9 bases short, with 6 bases between. The CDR3 protein is CASSEATATIYF. The CDR3 nucleotides are TGTGCCAGCAGTGAAGCCACCGCCACCATATATTTT.

In the case of this clonotype: A read error may produce the germline difference seen at one junction end. This rearrangement joins TRBV4-1 to TRBJ2-5; D perhaps matches TRBD2 (6 bases). Germline CDR1 and CDR2: MGHRA and YSYEKL. The CDR3 sequence is 15 residues long. CDR3 amino acids: CASKETRTAAETQYF. Written as DNA, the CDR3 is TGTGCCAGCAAAGAGACTAGAACAGCGGCAGAGACCCAGTACTTC.

This clonotype has only a few counts. The J gene is TRBJ2-7, the V gene TRBV7-9, with D unclear. The V gene's germline CDR1 is SEHNR and CDR2 FQNEAQ (reference sequence). This CDR3 comprises 11 residues. Deletions cut 4 bases from V and 6 bases from J, with 7 bases between. As DNA, the CDR3 is TGTGCCAGCAGCTCGCCCCGCGAGCAGTACTTC. Its translation: CASSSPREQYF.

The chain recombines TRBV3-1 with TRBJ2-1; 8 bases agree with TRBD2. CDR1 and CDR2 (germline): LGHDT, YNNKEL (reference sequence). The CDR3 length is 15 residues. J was trimmed by 5 bases and V by 5 bases; bases with no gene match: 8. The DNA for the CDR3 is TGTGCCAGCAGCAACGGGGGGGCGGTAAACAATGAGCAGTTCTTC. Amino acids: CASSNGGAVNNEQFF.